Described below is a single T cell receptor (beta chain) sequence and its context. The CDR3 extends over 12 amino acids. The germline V gene encodes CDR1 SGHRS and CDR2 YFSETQ. This sample stems from a study of monozygotic twins with inflammatory bowel disease. Total RNA amounting to 3,500 to 4,000 ng went into each TCR library. UMIs that included a 6-nucleotide sample barcode were added by template switching, which took place during cDNA synthesis. TCRdb re-called the 5' RACE reads, yielding one record per CDR3 amino acid sequence without DNA. The sample spans 300,000 to 450,000 distinct CDR3 sequences; the ten largest clones claim around 2.6%. Total RNA was isolated from whole blood without T cell sorting.

J is TRBJ2-2 and V is TRBV5-1. The clonotype comes from a human donor with ulcerative colitis or Crohn's disease, or a healthy co-twin of an affected twin (not recorded which). The source material was blood. This chain's CDR3 is CASSLDLEELFF. Filled out from reference TRBV5-1 and TRBJ2-2, the complete variable domain reads KAGVTQTPRYLIKTRGQQVTLSCSPISGHRSVSWYQQTPGQGLQFLFEYFSETQRNKGNFPGRFSGRQFSNSRSEMNVSTLELGDSALYLCASSLDLEELFFGEGSRLTVL.